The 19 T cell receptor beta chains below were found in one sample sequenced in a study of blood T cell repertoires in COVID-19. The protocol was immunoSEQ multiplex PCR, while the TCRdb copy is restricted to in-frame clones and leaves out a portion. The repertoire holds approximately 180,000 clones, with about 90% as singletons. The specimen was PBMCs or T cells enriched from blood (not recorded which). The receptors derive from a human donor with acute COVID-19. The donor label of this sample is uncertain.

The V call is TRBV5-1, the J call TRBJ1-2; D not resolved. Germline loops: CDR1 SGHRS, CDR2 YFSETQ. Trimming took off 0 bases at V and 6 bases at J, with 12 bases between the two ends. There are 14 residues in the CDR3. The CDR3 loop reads CASSLADGRDGYTF. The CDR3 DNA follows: TGCGCCAGCAGCTTGGCCGACGGGCGGGATGGCTACACCTTC.

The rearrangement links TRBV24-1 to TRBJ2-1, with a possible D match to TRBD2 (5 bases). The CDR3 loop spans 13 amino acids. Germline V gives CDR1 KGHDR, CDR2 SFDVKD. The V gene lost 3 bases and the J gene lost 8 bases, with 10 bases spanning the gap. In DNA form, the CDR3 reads TGTGCCACCAGTGATAGCCTAGCTTATGAGCAGTTCTTC. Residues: CATSDSLAYEQFF.

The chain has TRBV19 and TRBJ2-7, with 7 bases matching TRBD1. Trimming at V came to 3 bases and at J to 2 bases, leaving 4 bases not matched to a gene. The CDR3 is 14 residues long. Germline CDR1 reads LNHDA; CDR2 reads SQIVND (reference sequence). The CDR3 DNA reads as TGTGCCAGTAGTATCAAGGGGGCGACCTACGAGCAGTACTTC. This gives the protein CASSIKGATYEQYF.

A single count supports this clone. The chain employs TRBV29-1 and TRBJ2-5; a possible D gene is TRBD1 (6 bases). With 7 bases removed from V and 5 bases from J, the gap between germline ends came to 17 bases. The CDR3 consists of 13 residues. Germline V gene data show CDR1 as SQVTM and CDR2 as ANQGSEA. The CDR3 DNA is TGCAGCGCCACCTGGGACATCTCCGAGACCCAGTACTTC. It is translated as CSATWDISETQYF.

CDR3 in DNA: TGTGCCAGCAGCCCGGGGACAGGGGGAGAGACCCAGTACTTC. This gives the protein CASSPGTGGETQYF. The chain employs TRBV7-3 and TRBJ2-5, with 11 bases fitting TRBD1. There are 14 residues in the CDR3. Germline trimming cut 5 bases from V and 4 bases from J; bases unmatched to any gene: 3. The V gene's germline CDR1 is SGHTA and CDR2 FQGTGA.

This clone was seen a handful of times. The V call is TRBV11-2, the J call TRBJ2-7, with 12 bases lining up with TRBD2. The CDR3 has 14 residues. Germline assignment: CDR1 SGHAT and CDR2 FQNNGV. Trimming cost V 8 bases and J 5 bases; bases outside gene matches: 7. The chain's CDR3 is CASGTSGGLDEQYF. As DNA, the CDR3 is TGTGCCAGCGGTACTAGCGGGGGGCTGGACGAGCAGTACTTC. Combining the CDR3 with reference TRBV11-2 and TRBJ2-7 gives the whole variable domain EAGVAQSPRYKIIEKRQSVAFWCNPISGHATLYWYQQILGQGPKLLIQFQNNGVVDDSQLPKDRFSAERLKGVDSTLKIQPAKLEDSAVYLCASGTSGGLDEQYFGPGTRLTVT.

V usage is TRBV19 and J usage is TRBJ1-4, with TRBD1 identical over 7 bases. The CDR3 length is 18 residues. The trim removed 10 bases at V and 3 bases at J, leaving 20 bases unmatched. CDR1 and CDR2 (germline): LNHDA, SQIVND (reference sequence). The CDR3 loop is CATRPQTGTEGANEKLFF. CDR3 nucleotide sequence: TGTGCCACCCGCCCCCAGACAGGGACTGAGGGGGCTAATGAAAAACTGTTTTTT.

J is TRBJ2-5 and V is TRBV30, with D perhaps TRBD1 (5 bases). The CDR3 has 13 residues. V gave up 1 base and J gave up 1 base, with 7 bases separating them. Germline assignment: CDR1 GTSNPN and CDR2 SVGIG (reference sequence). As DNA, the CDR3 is TGTGCCTGGAGTGGGGGCCTCCAAGAGACCCAGTACTTC. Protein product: CAWSGGLQETQYF.

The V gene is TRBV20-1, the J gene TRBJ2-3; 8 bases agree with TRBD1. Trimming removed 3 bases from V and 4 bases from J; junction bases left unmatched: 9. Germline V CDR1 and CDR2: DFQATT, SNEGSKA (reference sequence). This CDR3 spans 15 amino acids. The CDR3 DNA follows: TGCAGTGCTAGTGTCAGGGGGCCTAACGCAGATACGCAGTATTTT. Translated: CSASVRGPNADTQYF.

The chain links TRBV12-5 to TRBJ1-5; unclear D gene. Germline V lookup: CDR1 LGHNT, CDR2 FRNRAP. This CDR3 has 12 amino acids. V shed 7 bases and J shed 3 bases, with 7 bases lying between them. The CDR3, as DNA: TGTGCTAGTGTAGCGGACAATCAGCCCCAGCATTTT. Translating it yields CASVADNQPQHF. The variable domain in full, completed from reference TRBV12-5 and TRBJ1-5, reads DARVTQTPRHKVTEMGQEVTMRCQPILGHNTVFWYRQTMMQGLELLAYFRNRAPLDDSGMPKDRFSAEMPDATLATLKIQPSEPRDSAVYFCASVADNQPQHFGDGTRLSIL.

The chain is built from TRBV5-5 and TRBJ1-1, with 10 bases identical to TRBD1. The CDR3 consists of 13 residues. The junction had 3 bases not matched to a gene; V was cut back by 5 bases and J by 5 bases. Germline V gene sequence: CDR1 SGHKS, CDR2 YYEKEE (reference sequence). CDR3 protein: CASSWDRGTEAFF. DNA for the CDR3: TGTGCCAGCAGTTGGGACAGGGGAACTGAAGCTTTCTTT.

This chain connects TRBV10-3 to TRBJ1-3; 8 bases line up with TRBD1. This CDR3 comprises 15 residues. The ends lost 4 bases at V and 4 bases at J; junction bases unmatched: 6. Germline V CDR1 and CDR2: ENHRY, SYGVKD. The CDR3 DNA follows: TGTGCCATCAGTGGTAACAGGGGGAGCGGAAACACCATATATTTT. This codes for CAISGNRGSGNTIYF.

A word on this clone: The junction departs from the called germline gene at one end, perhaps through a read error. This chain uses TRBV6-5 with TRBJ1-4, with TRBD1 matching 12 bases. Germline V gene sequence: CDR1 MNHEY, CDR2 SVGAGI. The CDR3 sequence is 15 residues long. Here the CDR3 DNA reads TGTGTCAGCAGTTATGGGACAGGGGGCCATGAAAAACTGTTTTTT. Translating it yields CVSSYGTGGHEKLFF.

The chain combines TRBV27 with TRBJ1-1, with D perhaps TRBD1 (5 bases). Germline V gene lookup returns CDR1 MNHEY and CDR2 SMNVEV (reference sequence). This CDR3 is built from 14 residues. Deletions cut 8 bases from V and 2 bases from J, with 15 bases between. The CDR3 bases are TGTGCCAGCCTCGGAAGTGGGGCAAACACTGAAGCTTTCTTT. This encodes CASLGSGANTEAFF.

CDR3 coding DNA: TGTGCCAGCAGCCCCAGCGGAGGGCAGGGAAAGCTGTTTTTT. Amino acid sequence: CASSPSGGQGKLFF. V usage is TRBV7-6 and J usage is TRBJ2-2; TRBD2 is a possible D gene (6 bases). In germline, CDR1 is SGHVS, CDR2 FNYEAQ. The CDR3 extends over 14 amino acids. Trimming took 5 bases from V and 12 from J, leaving 19 bases between them.

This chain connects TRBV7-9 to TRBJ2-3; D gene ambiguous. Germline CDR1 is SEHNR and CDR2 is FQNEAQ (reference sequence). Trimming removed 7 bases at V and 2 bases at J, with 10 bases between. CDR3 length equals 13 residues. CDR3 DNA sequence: TGTGCCAGCACCAAGGGCCTCACAGATACGCAGTATTTT. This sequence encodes CASTKGLTDTQYF.

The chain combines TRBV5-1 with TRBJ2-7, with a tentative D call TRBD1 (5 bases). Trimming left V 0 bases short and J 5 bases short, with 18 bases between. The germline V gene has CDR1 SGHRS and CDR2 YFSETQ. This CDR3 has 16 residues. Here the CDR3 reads CASSLDGASRYDEQYF. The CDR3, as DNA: TGCGCCAGCAGCTTGGATGGGGCAAGTCGGTACGACGAGCAGTACTTC.

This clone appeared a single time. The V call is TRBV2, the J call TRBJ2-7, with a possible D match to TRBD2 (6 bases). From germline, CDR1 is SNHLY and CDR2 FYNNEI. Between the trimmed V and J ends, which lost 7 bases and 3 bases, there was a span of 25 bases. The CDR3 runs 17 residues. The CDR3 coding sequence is TGTGCCAGCACAAGGAGGGCCCTACCCACCACAAACTACGAGCAGTACTTC. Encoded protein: CASTRRALPTTNYEQYF.

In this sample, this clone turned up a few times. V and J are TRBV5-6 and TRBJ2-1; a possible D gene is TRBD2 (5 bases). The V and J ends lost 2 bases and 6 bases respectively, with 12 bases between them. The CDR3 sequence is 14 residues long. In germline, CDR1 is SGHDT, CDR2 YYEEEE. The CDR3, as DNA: TGTGCCAGCAGCTTTCGAGGGAATCGCAATGAGCAGTTCTTC. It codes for CASSFRGNRNEQFF. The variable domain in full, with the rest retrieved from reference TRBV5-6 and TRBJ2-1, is DAGVTQSPTHLIKTRGQQVTLRCSPKSGHDTVSWYQQALGQGPQFIFQYYEEEERQRGNFPDRFSGHQFPNYSSELNVNALLLGDSALYLCASSFRGNRNEQFFGPGTRLTVL.